This TCR beta chain was profiled in a study of cytomegalovirus exposure and HLA in healthy donors. Study conclusions and caveats: The investigators catalogued 164 TCR beta chains as cytomegalovirus-associated. Later analysis indicated greater clonal expansion among HLA-associated TCR beta chains than among equally common other chains. Later work found most CMV-associated TCR beta chains apparently HLA-restricted.

Donors were nominally healthy when sampled, though unrecorded immune exposures were likely. Only a few counts were recorded for this clone. Antigen unknown. The CDR3 sequence is 14 residues long. Trimming removed 4 bases from V and 1 base from J, with 12 bases in between. Germline CDR1 and CDR2: SQVTM and ANQGSEA. Vbeta (60) and Jbeta (13) primers were used in the PCR. Repertoires were generated with immunoSEQ multiplex PCR, while TCRdb's copy carries only in-frame clones and drops some. The sample carries roughly 120,000 clones, around 80% recorded once. This chain uses TRBV29-1 with TRBJ2-3; the D gene is possibly TRBD2 (6 bases). The sample was PBMCs. This TCR was sampled from a man in his thirties or forties in good health and CMV-seropositive. Here the CDR3 DNA reads TGCAGCGTTGGGTCGGGGGATGGCACAGATACGCAGTATTTT. It translates to CSVGSGDGTDTQYF.